The rows below give T cell receptor beta chains drawn from one sample of a study of cytomegalovirus exposure and HLA in healthy donors. Assay used: immunoSEQ multiplex PCR; TCRdb lists only in-frame clones, some missing. The sample has approximately 190,000 clones, approximately 84% seen once. Specimen: PBMCs. These TCRs come from a man aged 50-59 years in good health and CMV-seronegative. CDR3s include the opening cysteine and the closing phenylalanine or tryptophan. A D gene is named only where the DNA matches it firmly. Clone size is stated in some rows and not others, as once, few, many or a class when expanded.

J: TRBJ1-6; D: TRBD1; size: .; V: TRBV7-2; CDR3: CASSLDRGSSYNSPLHF; DNA: TGTGCCAGCAGCTTAGACAGGGGCAGCTCCTATAATTCACCCCTCCACTTT
J: TRBJ2-1; D: TRBD1; size: .; V: TRBV11-1; CDR3: CASSSTGGEQFF; DNA: TGTGCCAGCAGCTCCACAGGGGGCGAGCAGTTCTTC
J: TRBJ2-1; D: TRBD2; size: .; V: TRBV19; CDR3: CASSRTSGVVEQFF; DNA: TGTGCCAGTAGTAGAACTAGCGGGGTGGTTGAGCAGTTCTTC
J: TRBJ2-7; D: .; size: .; V: TRBV19; CDR3: CASSYSGISLEQYF; DNA: TGTGCCAGTAGTTACAGTGGAATAAGTCTCGAGCAGTACTTC
J: TRBJ1-5; D: TRBD1; size: .; V: TRBV10-3; CDR3: CAISDRDRGRIQPQHF; DNA: TGTGCCATCAGTGATAGAGACAGGGGGCGCATTCAGCCCCAGCATTTT
J: TRBJ2-2; D: TRBD2; size: once; V: TRBV6-1; CDR3: CASSPTGGTTGELFF; DNA: TGTGCCAGCAGTCCCACCGGGGGGACCACCGGGGAGCTGTTTTTT
J: TRBJ2-2; D: .; size: .; V: TRBV27; CDR3: CASSPWDPGGIGELFF; DNA: TGTGCCAGCAGTCCTTGGGACCCAGGGGGGATCGGGGAGCTGTTTTTT
J: TRBJ1-3; D: .; size: few; V: TRBV10-3; CDR3: CAISATEPSGNTIYF; DNA: TGTGCCATCAGTGCGACAGAACCCTCTGGAAACACCATATATTTT
J: TRBJ2-6; D: .; size: .; V: TRBV7-7; CDR3: CASSPQDSSGANVLTF; DNA: TGTGCCAGCAGCCCTCAGGACAGCTCTGGGGCCAACGTCCTGACTTTC
J: TRBJ1-2; D: .; size: few; V: TRBV4-3; CDR3: CASSQDRTDPLLNYGYTF; DNA: TGCGCCAGCAGCCAAGATCGGACAGACCCTCTTCTCAACTATGGCTACACCTTC
J: TRBJ2-7; D: .; size: .; V: TRBV27; CDR3: CASSYAGFGGYEQYF; DNA: TGTGCCAGCAGTTATGCGGGTTTCGGGGGTTACGAGCAGTACTTC
J: TRBJ2-4; D: .; size: .; V: TRBV29-1; CDR3: CSVEGGNIQYF; DNA: TGCAGCGTTGAGGGGGGAAACATTCAGTACTTC
J: TRBJ1-5; D: .; size: .; V: TRBV5-5; CDR3: CASSTSGFGGQPQHF; DNA: TGTGCCAGCAGCACCTCGGGGTTTGGAGGTCAGCCCCAGCATTTT
J: TRBJ2-7; D: TRBD1; size: .; V: TRBV7-8; CDR3: CASSLGQVYEQYF; DNA: TGTGCCAGCAGCTTGGGACAGGTCTACGAGCAGTACTTC